The entry that follows covers one T cell receptor beta chain sequence. This entry belongs to a study of blood T cell repertoires in COVID-19. Study summary: Collection of acute and convalescent COVID-19 samples took place in the United States, Italy and Spain.

Germline V gene data show CDR1 as SGHDN and CDR2 as FVKESK. This CDR3 spans 11 amino acids. With 5 bases removed from V and 10 bases from J, the gap between germline ends came to 9 bases. Data came from immunoSEQ multiplex PCR; TCRdb stores just in-frame clones and leaves some out. This table holds about 58,000 clones, 65% to 85% found once. The rearrangement joins TRBV14 to TRBJ2-1; TRBD2 might be the D (5 bases). The source is a man aged 80 or over with COVID-19, enrolled during active disease. Sequenced input: peripheral blood. Written as DNA, the CDR3 is TGTGCCAGCAGCTTCGGGAACGAGCAGTTCTTC. It translates to CASSFGNEQFF.